This record covers a single T cell receptor (beta chain). The sample belongs to a study of cytomegalovirus exposure and HLA in healthy donors. The PCR was carried out with 60 Vbeta primers and 13 Jbeta primers. Libraries were prepared by immunoSEQ multiplex PCR; TCRdb keeps only in-frame clonotypes and omits some of them. The sample has under 35,000 clones. Germline CDR1 is WNHNN and CDR2 is SYGVQD (reference sequence). The CDR3 is made up of 15 amino acids. Trimming cost V 6 bases and J 2 bases, with 13 bases left between them. The V call is TRBV10-1, the J call TRBJ2-2; weak D call: TRBD1 (6 bases). Sequenced material: PBMCs. The source is a man aged 25-45 years in good health and CMV-seronegative. The DNA for the CDR3 is TGCGCCAGCAGGTCGTTACAGGGAAACACCGGGGAGCTGTTTTTT. Translating it yields CASRSLQGNTGELFF.